Here is one TCR beta chain with its context. This clone was observed once. Its recognized antigen is unknown. One base away there is no much larger clone; base qualities are not given. The data stem from a study of blood T cell repertoires in COVID-19 (TCRdb year 2020). As for the study more broadly: Samples covering the acute and convalescent phases of COVID-19 were provided by collaborators in the United States, Italy and Spain. The prospective study material was composed of cDNA or gDNA derived from T cells, B-cell-depleted T cells, or PBMCs. Subjects who had been exposed to COVID-19, were actively infected with it, or had recovered from it provided the deeply sampled blood TCRbeta repertoires that made up the dataset. A freely available public database, intended as a resource for researchers studying the immune response to SARS-CoV-2, is where the repertoires were released. Samples were obtained from the ongoing ImmuneRACE study (first 160 participants) and from about 1,300 subjects provided by 6 global collaborators. The sample metadata nearly always contained a de-identified subject ID, COVID-19 status, age in years and sex. Where available, HLA class I and class II types were taken from metadata supplied by the sample provider and were not determined by assay-based typing.

What the research found in general, with its limitations: How much clinical and demographic metadata was included differed by source and by participant, and the metadata was provided uncurated.

Enrolling through a virtual design, the prospective study's participants ranged in age from roughly 18 to 89 years and lived across about two dozen United States geographic areas. To assign participants to cohorts, the prospective study relied on clinical history that participants themselves reported in a screening survey and a study questionnaire. A participant counted as exposed if, within 2 weeks of entering the study, that participant had been in contact with someone who had a PCR-confirmed or clinician-diagnosed COVID-19 case. Mobile phlebotomists in the prospective study collected whole blood, serum and a nasopharyngeal or oropharyngeal swab from every participant. Participants in the prospective study had the option to provide additional blood draws and questionnaires over an approximately 2-month period. Before DNA extraction, blood samples from the prospective study were shipped at room temperature or frozen.

TCRbeta CDR3 regions were amplified from genomic DNA by means of the immunoSEQ Assay, a bias-controlled multiplex PCR. Regarding the original processing steps: The number of nucleated cells in each sample was estimated by amplification of reference gene primers within the assay. Sequence reads were collapsed and filtered to measure the absolute abundance of every unique TCRbeta CDR3 rearrangement. For each sample, productive Simpson clonality was calculated as the square root of Simpson's diversity index over productive rearrangements. The immuneACCESS repertoire file appears here via TCRdb, limited to in-frame rearrangements. These files lack a portion of the clones; in checked studies, under half of the deficit traces to unresolved V genes, and the cause of the others is not known. V and J calls and clone size are those listed in that table; D and trimming were worked out from the DNA. This sample lists some 300,000 clones; approximately 89% were detected once. The ten most abundant clones make up roughly 2.9% of the sample.

Taken from cysteine to phenylalanine, the CDR3 has 14 residues. The retained sequence is limited to the CDR3, 42 bases, with the frame set at the first base. The germline V gene yields SGHVS for CDR1 and FNYEAQ for CDR2. The V end loses 2 bases and the J end loses 3 bases, and a stretch of 8 bases separates them. The sequenced material came from PBMCs or T cells enriched from blood (not recorded which). This clonotype originated in a woman aged 45 to 65 who had been exposed to COVID-19. Recombination joined TRBV7-6 with TRBJ2-1; the D gene is perhaps TRBD1, on 6 matching bases. The bases read TGTGCCAGCAGCTTATTGGGACACTACAATGAGCAGTTCTTC. This is translated as CASSLLGHYNEQFF. The entire variable domain, with the stretches around the CDR3 drawn from the reference TRBV7-6 and TRBJ2-1 proteins, is GAGVSQSPRYKVTKRGQDVALRCDPISGHVSLYWYRQALGQGPEFLTYFNYEAQQDKSGLPNDRFSAERPEGSISTLTIQRTEQRDSAMYRCASSLLGHYNEQFFGPGTRLTVL.